Here is one TCR beta chain with its context. The data were obtained in a study of blood T cell repertoires in COVID-19. Study-wide context: In each case, the material was cDNA or gDNA derived from T cells, B-cell-depleted T cells, or PBMCs.

As handled by the study authors: Reference gene primers were amplified, and this amplification served to estimate nucleated cell counts. Measured with immunoSEQ multiplex PCR; TCRdb has only the in-frame clones, and not every one. The V and J calls and the clone size are those of that table, but D and trimming were determined from the DNA. Of about 240,000 clones in the sample, around 86% are singletons; the top ten hold about a tenth. Germline CDR1 reads SGDLS; CDR2 reads YYNGEE. V dropped 0 bases and J dropped 6 bases, with 9 bases sitting between them. The CDR3 has 14 residues. Sequencing was performed on peripheral blood. This receptor was taken from a woman in her forties or fifties with COVID-19, enrolled during active disease. V and J are TRBV9 and TRBJ2-2; D is possibly TRBD2 (5 bases). CDR3 DNA: TGTGCCAGCAGCGTAGATCCAGCGGCCGGGGAGCTGTTTTTT. Its translation: CASSVDPAAGELFF.